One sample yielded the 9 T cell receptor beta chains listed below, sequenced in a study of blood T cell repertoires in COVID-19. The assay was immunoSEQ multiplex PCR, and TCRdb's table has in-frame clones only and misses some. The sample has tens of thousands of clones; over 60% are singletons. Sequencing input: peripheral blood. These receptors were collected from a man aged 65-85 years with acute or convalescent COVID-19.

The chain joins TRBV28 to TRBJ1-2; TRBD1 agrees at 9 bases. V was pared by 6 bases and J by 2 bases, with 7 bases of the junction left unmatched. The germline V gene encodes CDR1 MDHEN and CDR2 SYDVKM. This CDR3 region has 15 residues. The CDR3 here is CASSLSGTGNYGYTF. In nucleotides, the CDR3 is TGTGCCAGCAGCCTTTCTGGGACAGGGAACTATGGCTACACCTTC.

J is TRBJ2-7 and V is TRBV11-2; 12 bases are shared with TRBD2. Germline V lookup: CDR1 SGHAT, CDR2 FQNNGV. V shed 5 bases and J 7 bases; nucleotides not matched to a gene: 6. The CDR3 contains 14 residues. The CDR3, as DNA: TGTGCCAGCAGCGTGACTAGCGGGAGATGGGAGCAGTACTTC. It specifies CASSVTSGRWEQYF. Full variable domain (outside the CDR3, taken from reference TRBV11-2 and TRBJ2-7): EAGVAQSPRYKIIEKRQSVAFWCNPISGHATLYWYQQILGQGPKLLIQFQNNGVVDDSQLPKDRFSAERLKGVDSTLKIQPAKLEDSAVYLCASSVTSGRWEQYFGPGTRLTVT.

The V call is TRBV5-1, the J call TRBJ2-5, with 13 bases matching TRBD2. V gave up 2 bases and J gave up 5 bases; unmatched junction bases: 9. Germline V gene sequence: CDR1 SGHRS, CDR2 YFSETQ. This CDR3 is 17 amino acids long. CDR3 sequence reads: CASSLRGLAGESETQYF. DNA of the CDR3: TGCGCCAGCAGCTTACGAGGACTAGCGGGAGAATCGGAGACCCAGTACTTC.

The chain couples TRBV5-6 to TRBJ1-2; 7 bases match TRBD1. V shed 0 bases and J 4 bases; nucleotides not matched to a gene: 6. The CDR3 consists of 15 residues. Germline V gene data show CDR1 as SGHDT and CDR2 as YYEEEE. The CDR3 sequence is CASSLVGGGFYGYTF. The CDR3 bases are TGTGCCAGCAGCTTGGTCGGAGGGGGCTTCTATGGCTACACCTTC.

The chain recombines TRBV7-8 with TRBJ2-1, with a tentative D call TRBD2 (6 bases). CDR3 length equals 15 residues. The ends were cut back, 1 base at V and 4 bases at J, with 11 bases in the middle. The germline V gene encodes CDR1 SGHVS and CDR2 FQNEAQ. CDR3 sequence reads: CASSLGGEGYNEQFF. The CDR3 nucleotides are TGTGCCAGCAGCTTAGGGGGGGAAGGTTACAATGAGCAGTTCTTC.

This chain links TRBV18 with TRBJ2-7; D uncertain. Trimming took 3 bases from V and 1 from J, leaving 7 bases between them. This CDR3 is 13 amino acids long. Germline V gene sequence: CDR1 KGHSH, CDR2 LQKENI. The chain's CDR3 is CASSPGVSYEQYV. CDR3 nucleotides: TGTGCCAGCTCACCTGGAGTTTCCTACGAGCAGTACGTC.

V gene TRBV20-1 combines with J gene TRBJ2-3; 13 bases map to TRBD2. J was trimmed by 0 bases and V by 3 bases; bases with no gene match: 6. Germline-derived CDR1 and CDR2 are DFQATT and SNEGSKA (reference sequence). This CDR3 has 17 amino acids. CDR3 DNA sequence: TGCAGTGCTAGTGGACTAGCGGGAGATACTAGCACAGATACGCAGTATTTT. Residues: CSASGLAGDTSTDTQYF.

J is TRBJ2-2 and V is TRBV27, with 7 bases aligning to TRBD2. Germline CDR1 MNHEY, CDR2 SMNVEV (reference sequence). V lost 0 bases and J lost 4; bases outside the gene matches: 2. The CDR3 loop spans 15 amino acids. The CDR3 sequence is CASSLSRGSTGELFF. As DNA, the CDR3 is TGTGCCAGCAGTTTATCGCGGGGGAGCACCGGGGAGCTGTTTTTT.

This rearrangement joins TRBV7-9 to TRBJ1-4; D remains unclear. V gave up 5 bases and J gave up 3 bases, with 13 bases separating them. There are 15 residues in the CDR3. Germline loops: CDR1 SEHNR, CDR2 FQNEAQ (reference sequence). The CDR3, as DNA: TGTGCCAGCAGCGGATGGAACGGAGCTAATGAAAAACTGTTTTTT. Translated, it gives CASSGWNGANEKLFF.